This TCR beta chain was observed in a study of post-analysis software for immune sequencing data. Background on the study: Multiple sclerosis in the patients followed relapsing-remitting, secondary progressive and progressive-relapsing courses. Whole-study results and caveats: Versus controls, multiple sclerosis patients showed significantly lower diversity (normalized Chao1). F measure grouped same-batch samples tightly together.

As regards this clonotype: What it binds is not known.

Presence of unique molecular identifiers characterized the TCR beta cDNA libraries. One entry per CDR3 protein, called by TCRdb with MiXCR from the PCR reads. Seen here are around 710,000 distinct CDR3 sequences, about half observed once, and the top ten hold 4% to 5%. The TCR was taken from a girl aged 10 to 17 with multiple sclerosis. What was sequenced was blood.

CDR3 nucleotides: TGTGCCTCGAAGGGAACCCTGACCTACGAGCAGTACTTC. Its translation is CASKGTLTYEQYF. This rearrangement joins TRBV6-2 or TRBV6-3 to TRBJ2-7, with D uncertain. This CDR3 region has 13 residues. Between the trimmed V and J ends, which lost 11 bases and 2 bases, there was a span of 16 bases. The germline CDR1 and CDR2 sequences are MNHEY and SVGEGT.